Following are 32 T cell receptor beta chains from one sample sequenced in a study of cytomegalovirus exposure and HLA in healthy donors. 60 Vbeta and 13 Jbeta primers were used in PCR. Libraries were prepared by immunoSEQ multiplex PCR; TCRdb keeps only in-frame clonotypes and omits some of them. This sample has roughly 150,000 clones, with about 74% found just once. Sequenced input: PBMCs. These receptors were obtained from a male donor in good health and CMV-seronegative.

The V call is TRBV5-4, the J call TRBJ2-1, with 9 nucleotides matching TRBD2. The V gene's germline CDR1 is SGHNT and CDR2 YYREEE (reference sequence). With V trimmed by 4 bases and J by 7 bases, 9 bases remained unmatched. The CDR3 has 15 residues. The CDR3 nucleotides are TGTGCCAGCAGCCCTTCTAGCGGGGTCGTAAATGAGCAGTTCTTC. Protein sequence: CASSPSSGVVNEQFF.

J is TRBJ1-4 and V is TRBV18, with 12 nucleotides matching TRBD1. In germline, CDR1 is KGHSH, CDR2 LQKENI. The CDR3 runs 15 residues. V gave up 3 bases and J gave up 7 bases; unmatched junction bases: 3. Written as DNA, the CDR3 is TGTGCCAGCTCACCCCGGGACAGGGGGCTTGAAAAACTGTTTTTT. Translated, it gives CASSPRDRGLEKLFF.

The V gene is TRBV6-1, the J gene TRBJ1-4; TRBD1 agrees at 8 bases. The germline CDR1 and CDR2 sequences are MNHNS and SASEGT. The CDR3 totals 14 residues. V was pared by 1 base and J by 5 bases, with 0 bases of the junction left unmatched. The CDR3 protein is CASSEGQGNEKLFF. DNA for the CDR3: TGTGCCAGCAGTGAAGGACAGGGGAATGAAAAACTGTTTTTT.

This clone has only one observation. This chain links TRBV19 with TRBJ2-6; a weak D match, TRBD2 (5 bases). The CDR3 spans 16 residues. V lost 5 bases, J lost 0 bases, and 11 bases lay in between. Germline CDR1 LNHDA, CDR2 SQIVND (reference sequence). The CDR3 DNA reads as TGTGCCAGTAGTGCACAGCGGAGCTCTGGGGCCAACGTCCTGACTTTC. Encoded protein: CASSAQRSSGANVLTF.

This clone turned up a few times. This chain links TRBV6-5 with TRBJ1-1; possibly TRBD1 for D (5 bases). The CDR3 covers 13 residues. V was pared by 8 bases and J by 3 bases, with 13 bases between. Germline loops: CDR1 MNHEY, CDR2 SVGAGI. DNA for the CDR3: TGTGCCAGCGGAGCCAGGGCCGACACTGAAGCTTTCTTT. Its translation is CASGARADTEAFF.

V usage is TRBV18 and J usage is TRBJ1-2; perhaps TRBD1 as D (6 bases). This CDR3 comprises 13 residues. Germline V gene data show CDR1 as KGHSH and CDR2 as LQKENI. The V gene lost 6 bases and the J gene lost 6 bases, with 14 bases spanning the gap. DNA of the CDR3: TGTGCCAGCTCCCCTGGACAGAGGCATGGCTACACCTTC. Its translation is CASSPGQRHGYTF.

This chain joins TRBV9 and TRBJ2-6, with D maybe TRBD1 (6 bases). Germline CDR1 is SGDLS and CDR2 is YYNGEE. The CDR3 loop spans 18 amino acids. The V end lost 4 bases, the J end lost 0 bases, and 17 bases lay between the germline ends. This chain's CDR3 is CASSPILDSLSGANVLTF. The CDR3 coding sequence is TGTGCCAGCAGCCCAATCCTGGACAGTCTCTCTGGGGCCAACGTCCTGACTTTC.

The chain joins TRBV28 to TRBJ2-7; possible D gene TRBD1, 6 bases. The CDR3 runs to 14 residues. Germline CDR1 reads MDHEN; CDR2 reads SYDVKM. The CDR3 DNA reads as TGTGCATCCAGCAGGGACAAACGGCCCTACGAGCAGTACTTC. Its translation: CASSRDKRPYEQYF.

The DNA of the CDR3 is TGTGCCAGCAGTTTCAAGACAGCCAACTCTGGAAACACCATATATTTT. Translation: CASSFKTANSGNTIYF. V is TRBV6-5 and J is TRBJ1-3; maybe TRBD1 (5 bases). CDR3 size: 16 residues. Germline lookup yields CDR1 MNHEY and CDR2 SVGAGI. V was cut by 4 bases and J by 0 bases, with 13 bases left in between.

V gene TRBV10-3 combines with J gene TRBJ1-2; 7 bases align to TRBD1. V shed 4 bases, J shed 6 bases, and the junction held 11 bases outside the gene matches. The germline V gene encodes CDR1 ENHRY and CDR2 SYGVKD. This CDR3 is 15 amino acids long. CDR3 sequence (DNA): TGTGCCATCAGTGGGAACAGGGGCCGAGGGGATGGCTACACCTTC. Residues: CAISGNRGRGDGYTF.

This sequence joins TRBV10-3 and TRBJ1-5; TRBD1 agrees at 9 bases. Germline CDR1 and CDR2: ENHRY and SYGVKD. The CDR3 contains 15 residues. Trimming took 6 bases from V and 5 from J; bases not matched to a gene: 8. The CDR3, as DNA: TGTGCCATCAGCGAACTAGACAGGGGGTATCAGCCCCAGCATTTT. It specifies CAISELDRGYQPQHF.

The rearrangement uses TRBV7-3 and TRBJ2-1; TRBD2 agrees at 9 bases. With 4 bases clipped from V and 8 bases from J, the junction kept 6 bases outside the gene matches. Germline V CDR1 and CDR2: SGHTA, FQGTGA. The CDR3 extends over 14 amino acids. The CDR3 DNA is TGTGCCAGCAGCTCCACCGGGACTAGCTATGAGCAGTTCTTC. It codes for CASSSTGTSYEQFF.

This clone was counted a few times. The V call is TRBV5-4, the J call TRBJ2-2, with TRBD2 matching over 12 bases. J was trimmed by 5 bases and V by 0 bases; bases with no gene match: 5. The length of the CDR3 is 17 residues. CDR1 is SGHNT, CDR2 YYREEE, per germline (reference sequence). CDR3 DNA sequence: TGTGCCAGCAGCTTGGGACTAGCGGGAGCTCATACCGGGGAGCTGTTTTTT. Protein: CASSLGLAGAHTGELFF.

This chain links TRBV11-2 with TRBJ1-6; D possibly corresponds to TRBD1 (6 bases). This CDR3 comprises 15 residues. V lost 5 bases and J 5 bases, leaving 13 bases between the germline ends. The germline CDR1 and CDR2 sequences are SGHAT and FQNNGV. The CDR3 loop is CASSPRQANNSPLHF. For the CDR3, the DNA is TGTGCCAGCAGCCCTAGACAGGCGAATAATTCACCCCTCCACTTT.

The CDR3 region is CASSFAGGPYNEQFF. The CDR3 bases are TGTGCCAGCAGCTTTGCGGGAGGGCCCTACAATGAGCAGTTCTTC. The V call is TRBV7-3, the J call TRBJ2-1; TRBD2 matches 9 bases. V lost 3 bases and J lost 2; bases outside the gene matches: 2. The CDR3 loop spans 15 amino acids. CDR1 is SGHTA and CDR2 is FQGTGA in the germline V gene. The entire variable domain, with the rest obtained from reference TRBV7-3 and TRBJ2-1, is as follows: GAGVSQTPSNKVTEKGKYVELRCDPISGHTALYWYRQSLGQGPEFLIYFQGTGAADDSGLPNDRFFAVRPEGSVSTLKIQRTERGDSAVYLCASSFAGGPYNEQFFGPGTRLTVL.

The V gene is TRBV2, the J gene TRBJ2-7, with 8 bases that match TRBD2. The CDR3 has 20 amino acids. J lost 3 bases, V lost 0 bases, and 19 bases had no gene match. From germline, CDR1 is SNHLY and CDR2 FYNNEI. The CDR3 nucleotides read TGTGCCAGCAGTGAAGCGCTTGGGGGCTTCGGGAGGGATTCTTTCTACGAGCAGTACTTC. This gives the protein CASSEALGGFGRDSFYEQYF.

This clone occurred a few times. The rearrangement joins TRBV7-6 to TRBJ1-4; TRBD1 might be the D (6 bases). V was cut by 5 bases and J by 2 bases, with 21 bases left in between. The CDR3 totals 18 residues. Germline CDR1 and CDR2: SGHVS and FNYEAQ. This CDR3 is CASSRNPPIRGTNEKLFF. As DNA, the CDR3 is TGTGCCAGCAGCCGAAACCCACCTATCAGGGGCACTAATGAAAAACTGTTTTTT.

The chain joins TRBV4-1 to TRBJ1-2; the D is unclear. This CDR3 is built from 14 residues. Germline-derived CDR1 and CDR2 are MGHRA and YSYEKL. Between the trimmed V and J ends, which lost 4 bases and 2 bases, there was a span of 11 bases. CDR3 protein: CASSPQSGNYGYTF. CDR3 nucleotides: TGCGCCAGCAGCCCCCAATCGGGGAACTATGGCTACACCTTC.

The chain recombines TRBV4-1 with TRBJ2-2; 9 bases align to TRBD1. Germline V CDR1 and CDR2: MGHRA, YSYEKL. The junction had 4 bases not matched to a gene; V was cut back by 9 bases and J by 2 bases. The CDR3 has 14 residues. CDR3 loop: CASWTGDNTGELFF. The CDR3 DNA reads TGCGCCAGTTGGACAGGGGACAACACCGGGGAGCTGTTTTTT.

This chain joins TRBV28 and TRBJ1-5, with unresolved D. The V end was cut by 4 bases, the J end by 9 bases, with 13 bases between. The CDR3 runs to 13 residues. CDR1 is MDHEN and CDR2 is SYDVKM in the germline V gene. This CDR3 reads CASSSPRVPPQHF. CDR3 DNA: TGTGCCAGCAGTTCTCCTCGGGTCCCGCCCCAGCATTTT.

The chain is built from TRBV10-2 and TRBJ2-1, with 12 nucleotides matching TRBD2. The V gene's germline CDR1 is WSHSY and CDR2 SAAADI. CDR3 size: 15 residues. Germline trimming cut 5 bases from V and 7 bases from J; bases unmatched to any gene: 6. The CDR3 spells CASSPLAGGRNEQFF. CDR3 DNA sequence: TGCGCCAGCAGTCCACTAGCGGGGGGCCGAAATGAGCAGTTCTTC.

The chain uses TRBV7-2 and TRBJ2-2, with D perhaps matching TRBD1 (5 bases). V was pared by 2 bases and J by 7 bases, with 14 bases between. Germline CDR1 is SGHTA and CDR2 is FQGNSA. This CDR3 has 15 residues. DNA of the CDR3: TGTGCCAGCAGCTTATTGGGCAGGGCTAGCGGGGAGCTGTTTTTT. Its translation: CASSLLGRASGELFF.

V gene TRBV7-2 combines with J gene TRBJ2-3; 7 bases map to TRBD2. This CDR3 contains 16 residues. J gave up 0 bases and V 5 bases, and 8 bases lay outside the gene matches. The V gene's germline CDR1 is SGHTA and CDR2 FQGNSA. The CDR3 sequence is CASSGTGTKSTDTQYF. As DNA, the CDR3 is TGTGCCAGCAGCGGAACCGGGACTAAGAGCACAGATACGCAGTATTTT.

CDR3 DNA sequence: TGTGCCAGTAGTTCTTCGGGACTAGTCTTCTACGAGCAGTACTTC. This gives the protein CASSSSGLVFYEQYF. This sequence joins TRBV19 and TRBJ2-7, with TRBD2 identical over 8 bases. This CDR3 has 15 amino acids. Germline CDR1 LNHDA, CDR2 SQIVND (reference sequence). J was trimmed by 3 bases and V by 5 bases; bases with no gene match: 9.

This clone was seen a handful of times. The rearrangement links TRBV6-6 to TRBJ1-5; tentatively, D is TRBD1 (6 bases). V lost 2 bases to trimming and J lost 1 base, with 6 bases between them. The CDR3 contains 14 residues. Germline loops: CDR1 MNHNY, CDR2 SVGAGI (reference sequence). CDR3 region: CASSYRGSNQPQHF. CDR3 sequence (DNA): TGTGCCAGCAGTTACAGGGGGAGCAATCAGCCCCAGCATTTT.

The chain recombines TRBV2 with TRBJ2-7, with 10 bases that match TRBD1. This CDR3 region has 13 residues. The germline V gene encodes CDR1 SNHLY and CDR2 FYNNEI. Germline trimming cut 8 bases from V and 5 bases from J; bases unmatched to any gene: 6. CDR3 sequence (DNA): TGTGCCAGCTACCGGGACAGGGGCCACGAGCAGTACTTC. It codes for CASYRDRGHEQYF.

The CDR3 DNA reads TGTGCCAGTAGTATGGTCAGGGGGCAGGGATATGGCTACACCTTC. Its protein is CASSMVRGQGYGYTF. The J gene is TRBJ1-2, the V gene TRBV19; TRBD1 agrees at 8 bases. Trimming removed 3 bases from V and 5 bases from J; junction bases left unmatched: 8. The CDR3 extends over 15 amino acids. The germline gives CDR1 LNHDA, CDR2 SQIVND (reference sequence).

This clone was observed a handful of times. The genes are TRBV4-3 and TRBJ2-2, with D possibly being TRBD1 (5 bases). The CDR3 spans 15 residues. Trimming left V 0 bases short and J 5 bases short, with 10 bases between. Germline V gene lookup returns CDR1 LGHNA and CDR2 YSLEER. The CDR3 protein is CASSQEGGATGELFF. The CDR3 bases are TGCGCCAGCAGCCAAGAAGGTGGGGCGACCGGGGAGCTGTTTTTT.

This clone was detected a few times. The chain has TRBV7-2 and TRBJ1-5; D ambiguous. The V and J ends lost 0 bases and 0 bases respectively, with 6 bases between them. In germline, CDR1 is SGHTA, CDR2 FQGNSA. This CDR3 is built from 15 residues. The CDR3 coding sequence is TGTGCCAGCAGCTTAGCGAGTTATAGCAATCAGCCCCAGCATTTT. Residues: CASSLASYSNQPQHF.

This chain links TRBV6-5 with TRBJ2-6; D unresolved. The length of the CDR3 is 16 residues. V dropped 0 bases and J dropped 0 bases, with 6 bases sitting between them. From germline, CDR1 is MNHEY and CDR2 SVGAGI. Here the CDR3 reads CASSYSRSSGANVLTF. DNA of the CDR3: TGTGCCAGCAGTTACTCGAGAAGCTCTGGGGCCAACGTCCTGACTTTC.

This chain joins TRBV6-1 and TRBJ2-4, with 9 bases aligning to TRBD1. V shed 6 bases and J 6 bases; nucleotides not matched to a gene: 3. CDR1 and CDR2 (germline): MNHNS, SASEGT. The CDR3 sequence is 13 residues long. The CDR3 DNA sequence: TGTGCCAGCAGCACGGGACAGGGAAACATTCAGTACTTC. Translated, it gives CASSTGQGNIQYF.

This clone occurred once. The chain joins TRBV23-1 to TRBJ1-4, with unresolved D. TRBV23-1 is given ORF status, its function remaining uncertain. The CDR3 has 12 amino acids. V dropped 7 bases and J dropped 8 bases, with 11 bases sitting between them. CDR3 protein: CASNEGEEKLFF. The CDR3, as DNA: TGCGCCAGCAATGAGGGCGAGGAAAAACTGTTTTTT.